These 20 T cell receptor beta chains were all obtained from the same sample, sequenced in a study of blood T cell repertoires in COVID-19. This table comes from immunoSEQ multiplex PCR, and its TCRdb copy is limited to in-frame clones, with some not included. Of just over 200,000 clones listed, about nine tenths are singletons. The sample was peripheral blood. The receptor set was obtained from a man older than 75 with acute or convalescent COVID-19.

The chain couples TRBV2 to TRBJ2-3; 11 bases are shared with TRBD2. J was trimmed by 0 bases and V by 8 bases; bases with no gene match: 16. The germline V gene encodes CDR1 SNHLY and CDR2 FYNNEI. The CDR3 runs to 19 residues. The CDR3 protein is CASCVRTSGSLGSTDTQYF. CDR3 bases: TGTGCCAGCTGCGTCCGGACTAGCGGGTCCCTCGGCAGCACAGATACGCAGTATTTT.

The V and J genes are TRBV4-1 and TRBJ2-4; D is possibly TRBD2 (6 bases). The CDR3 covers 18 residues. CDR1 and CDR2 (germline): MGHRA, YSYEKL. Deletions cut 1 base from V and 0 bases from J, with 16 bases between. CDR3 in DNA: TGCGCCAGCAGCCAAGGATTGGGCGGGGAAGGAGCCAAAAACATTCAGTACTTC. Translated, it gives CASSQGLGGEGAKNIQYF.

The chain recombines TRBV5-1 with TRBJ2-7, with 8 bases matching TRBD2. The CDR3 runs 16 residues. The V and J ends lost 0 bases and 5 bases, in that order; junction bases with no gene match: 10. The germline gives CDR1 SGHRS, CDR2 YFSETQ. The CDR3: CASSLAATSDLDEQYF. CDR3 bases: TGCGCCAGCAGCTTGGCCGCGACTAGCGACTTGGACGAGCAGTACTTC. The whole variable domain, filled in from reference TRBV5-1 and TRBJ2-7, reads KAGVTQTPRYLIKTRGQQVTLSCSPISGHRSVSWYQQTPGQGLQFLFEYFSETQRNKGNFPGRFSGRQFSNSRSEMNVSTLELGDSALYLCASSLAATSDLDEQYFGPGTRLTVT.

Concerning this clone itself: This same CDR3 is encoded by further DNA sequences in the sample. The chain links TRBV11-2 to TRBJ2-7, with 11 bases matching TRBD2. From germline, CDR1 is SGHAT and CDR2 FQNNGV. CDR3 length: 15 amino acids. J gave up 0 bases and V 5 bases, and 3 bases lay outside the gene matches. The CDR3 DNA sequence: TGTGCCAGCAGCCTAGGACTAGCGGGCTCCTACGAGCAGTACTTC. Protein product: CASSLGLAGSYEQYF.

The CDR3 coding sequence is TGTGCCAGCAGCCCTAGTTTTAGGGAGCTGTTTTTT. It yields the protein CASSPSFRELFF. The chain has TRBV7-9 and TRBJ2-2; D call uncertain. The germline gives CDR1 SEHNR, CDR2 FQNEAQ (reference sequence). Trimming stripped 5 bases from V and 9 bases from J, with 10 bases between. The CDR3 has 12 amino acids.

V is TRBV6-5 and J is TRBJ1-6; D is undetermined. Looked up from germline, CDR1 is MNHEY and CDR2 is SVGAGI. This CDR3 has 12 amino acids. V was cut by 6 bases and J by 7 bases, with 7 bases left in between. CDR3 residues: CASSSMNSPLHF. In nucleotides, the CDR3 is TGTGCCAGCAGCTCTATGAATTCACCCCTCCACTTT.

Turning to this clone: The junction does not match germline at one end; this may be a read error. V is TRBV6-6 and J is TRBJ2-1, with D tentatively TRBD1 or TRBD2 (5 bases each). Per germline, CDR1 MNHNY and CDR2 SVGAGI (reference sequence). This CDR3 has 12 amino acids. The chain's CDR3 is CACRGVYNEQFF. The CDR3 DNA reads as TGTGCCTGCAGAGGGGTATACAATGAGCAGTTCTTC.

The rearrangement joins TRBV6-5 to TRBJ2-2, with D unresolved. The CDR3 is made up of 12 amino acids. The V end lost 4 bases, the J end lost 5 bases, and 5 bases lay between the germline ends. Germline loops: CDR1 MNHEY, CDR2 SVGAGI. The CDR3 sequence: CASSFSTGELFF. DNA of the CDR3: TGTGCCAGCAGTTTTAGTACCGGGGAGCTGTTTTTT.

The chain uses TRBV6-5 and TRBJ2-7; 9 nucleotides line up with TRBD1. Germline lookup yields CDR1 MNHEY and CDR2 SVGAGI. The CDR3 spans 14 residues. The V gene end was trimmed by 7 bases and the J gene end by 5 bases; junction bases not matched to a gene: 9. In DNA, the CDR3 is TGTGCCAGCAATACCGGGACAGGGATCCACGAGCAGTACGTC. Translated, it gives CASNTGTGIHEQYV.

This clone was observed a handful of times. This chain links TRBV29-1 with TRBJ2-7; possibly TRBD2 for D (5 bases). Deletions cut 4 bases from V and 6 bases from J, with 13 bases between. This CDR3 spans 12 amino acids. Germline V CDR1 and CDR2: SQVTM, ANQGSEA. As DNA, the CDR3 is TGCAGCGTTGCATCGGGGAGCTCCGAGCAGTACTTC. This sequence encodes CSVASGSSEQYF.

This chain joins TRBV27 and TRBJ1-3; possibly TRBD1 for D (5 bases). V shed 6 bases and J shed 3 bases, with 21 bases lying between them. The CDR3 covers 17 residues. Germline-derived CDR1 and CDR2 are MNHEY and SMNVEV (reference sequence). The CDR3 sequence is CASSNLAVTGGGNTIYF. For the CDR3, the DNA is TGTGCCAGCAGCAATCTCGCGGTAACAGGTGGTGGAAACACCATATATTTT.

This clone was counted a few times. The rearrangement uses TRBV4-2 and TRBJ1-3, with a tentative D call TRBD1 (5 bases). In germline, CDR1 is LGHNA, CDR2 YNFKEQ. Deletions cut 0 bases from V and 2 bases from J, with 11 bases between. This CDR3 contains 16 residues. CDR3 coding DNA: TGTGCCAGCAGCCAAGATCGGGGGAGGGCTGGAAACACCATATATTTT. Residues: CASSQDRGRAGNTIYF.

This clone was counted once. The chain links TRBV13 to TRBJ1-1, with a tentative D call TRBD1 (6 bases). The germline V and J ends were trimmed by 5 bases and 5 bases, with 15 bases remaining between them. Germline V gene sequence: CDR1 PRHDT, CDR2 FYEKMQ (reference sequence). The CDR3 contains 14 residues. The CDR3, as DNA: TGTGCCAGCAGCGTACAGGGAAGGGGGACTGAAGCTTTCTTT. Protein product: CASSVQGRGTEAFF. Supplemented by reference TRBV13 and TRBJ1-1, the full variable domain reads AAGVIQSPRHLIKEKRETATLKCYPIPRHDTVYWYQQGPGQDPQFLISFYEKMQSDKGSIPDRFSAQQFSDYHSELNMSSLELGDSALYFCASSVQGRGTEAFFGQGTRLTVV.

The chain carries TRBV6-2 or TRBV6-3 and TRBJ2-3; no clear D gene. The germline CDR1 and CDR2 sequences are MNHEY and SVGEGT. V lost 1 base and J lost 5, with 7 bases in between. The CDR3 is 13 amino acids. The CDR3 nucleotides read TGTGCCAGCAGTTACTTAAGAGGAGATACGCAGTATTTT. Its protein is CASSYLRGDTQYF.

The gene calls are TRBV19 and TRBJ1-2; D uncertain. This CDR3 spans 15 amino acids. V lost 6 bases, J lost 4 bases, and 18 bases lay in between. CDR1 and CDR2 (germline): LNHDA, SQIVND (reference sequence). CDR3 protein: CASSRDTAQTYGYTF. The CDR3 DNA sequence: TGTGCCAGTAGCCGCGACACGGCCCAGACCTATGGCTACACCTTC. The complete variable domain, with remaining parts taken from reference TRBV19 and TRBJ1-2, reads DGGITQSPKYLFRKEGQNVTLSCEQNLNHDAMYWYRQDPGQGLRLIYYSQIVNDFQKGDIAEGYSVSREKKESFPLTVTSAQKNPTAFYLCASSRDTAQTYGYTFGSGTRLTVV.

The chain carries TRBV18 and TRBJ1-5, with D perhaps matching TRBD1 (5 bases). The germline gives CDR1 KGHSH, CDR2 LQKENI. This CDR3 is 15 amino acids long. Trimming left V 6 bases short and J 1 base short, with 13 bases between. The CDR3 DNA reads TGTGCCAGCTCCCGGGGGGGGATGAGCAATCAGCCCCAGCATTTT. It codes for CASSRGGMSNQPQHF.

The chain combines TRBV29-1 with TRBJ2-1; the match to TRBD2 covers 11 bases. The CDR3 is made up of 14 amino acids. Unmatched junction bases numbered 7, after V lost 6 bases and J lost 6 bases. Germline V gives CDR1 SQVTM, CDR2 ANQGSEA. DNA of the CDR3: TGCAGCGTGGCCCATAGCGGGAGGGTCAATGAGCAGTTCTTC. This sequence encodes CSVAHSGRVNEQFF.

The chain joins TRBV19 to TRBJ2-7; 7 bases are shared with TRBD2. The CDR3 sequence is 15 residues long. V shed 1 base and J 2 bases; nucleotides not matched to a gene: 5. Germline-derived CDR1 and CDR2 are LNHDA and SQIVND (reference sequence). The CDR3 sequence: CASSIASGGTYEQYF. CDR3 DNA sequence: TGTGCCAGTAGTATAGCGTCGGGAGGAACCTACGAGCAGTACTTC.

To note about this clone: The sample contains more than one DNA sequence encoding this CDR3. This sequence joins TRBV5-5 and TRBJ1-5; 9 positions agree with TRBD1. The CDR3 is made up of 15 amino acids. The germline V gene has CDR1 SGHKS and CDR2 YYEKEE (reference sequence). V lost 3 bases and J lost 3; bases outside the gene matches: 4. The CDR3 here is CASSSGQGSNQPQHF. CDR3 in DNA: TGTGCCAGCAGCTCGGGACAGGGTTCCAATCAGCCCCAGCATTTT.

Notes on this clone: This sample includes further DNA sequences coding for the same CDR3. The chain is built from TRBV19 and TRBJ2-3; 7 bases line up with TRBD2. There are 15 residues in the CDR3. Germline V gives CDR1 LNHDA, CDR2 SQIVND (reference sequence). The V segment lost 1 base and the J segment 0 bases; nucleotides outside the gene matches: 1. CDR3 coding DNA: TGTGCCAGTAGTATAGGCGGGAGAAGCACAGATACGCAGTATTTT. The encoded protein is CASSIGGRSTDTQYF.